This TCR beta chain was sequenced for a study of T cells in localized non-small cell lung cancer. Study findings and constraints: Clonality peaked in uninvolved adjacent lung rather than tumor. Appearances in adjacent lung were noted for a median approximately 61 of the top 100 tumor clones. Sequencing covered just one tumor region, so heterogeneity cannot be ruled out.

By sample fraction, this clone is medium-sized. Its antigen is still unknown. Clones were read by immunoSEQ multiplex PCR, and TCRdb kept only the in-frame ones, dropping some. The table shows around 1,000 clones, with about 24% occurring only once. This CDR3 has 18 residues. CDR1 and CDR2 from the germline V gene are SGHNT and YENEEA. The V gene lost 5 bases and the J gene lost 6 bases, with 27 bases spanning the gap. The sequence was collected from a woman aged 35-75 years with stage I squamous cell lung carcinoma. The specimen comprised lung tumor tissue, sampled before any cancer treatment. The rearrangement links TRBV11-3 to TRBJ2-3, with D perhaps given as TRBD1 or TRBD2 (5 bases each). The CDR3 region has the DNA TGTGCCAGCAGCCTTCTAAGTGGGGACGGGCTAGGGATGGATACGCAGTATTTT. It is translated as CASSLLSGDGLGMDTQYF.